This TCR beta chain was documented in a study of response to subunit inactivated influenza vaccine. Study results and caveats: Few new T cells, the authors suggested, are recruited by each seasonal influenza vaccination.

TCRdb re-called the RT-PCR reads with MiXCR, one entry per CDR3 protein. Of about 830,000 distinct CDR3 sequences in the sample, under 20% are singletons; the top ten hold approximately 11%. The CDR3 runs 15 residues. The V end was cut by 6 bases, the J end by 0 bases, with 11 bases between. In this sample, this clonotype turned up a few times. Its specificity is not known. This clonotype was sampled from a man aged 45 to 65 who received an inactivated influenza vaccine. The sample here was PBMCs from blood, taken around 5 days after vaccination. The chain has TRBV12-3 or TRBV12-4 and TRBJ1-4; D is unresolved. The CDR3 DNA sequence: TGTGCCAGCAGCCCGGACGGTGCAACTAATGAAAAACTGTTTTTT. It encodes CASSPDGATNEKLFF.